A selection of T cell receptor beta chains follows, all from one sample in a study of blood T cell repertoires in COVID-19. TCRdb's copy holds only in-frame clones and misses some; the assay was immunoSEQ multiplex PCR. There are approximately 240,000 clones in the sample; 75% to 85% occur only once, and roughly 5% lies in the top ten. The sequencing input was peripheral blood. The receptors were sampled from a human donor in a cohort sampled during active COVID-19. Each CDR3 is given with its conserved first and last residue. D genes are given only for firm matches. Expanded clones are given a class, and other clones once, few, many or no size at all.

v_call	d_call	clone_size	j_call	cdr3_nt	cdr3_aa
TRBV14	.	.	TRBJ1-1	TGTGCCAGCAGCCAAGGATTCAGCACTGAAGCTTTCTTT	CASSQGFSTEAFF
TRBV20-1	TRBD2	.	TRBJ2-1	TGCAGTGCTAGTACACTAGCGGGAGGGATTAACAATGAGCAGTTCTTC	CSASTLAGGINNEQFF
TRBV19	.	.	TRBJ1-1	TGTGCCAGTAATGGGAGAGAGATTGGGGACACTGAAGCTTTCTTT	CASNGREIGDTEAFF
TRBV19	.	once	TRBJ2-7	TGTGCCAGTAGTAGGAGCCCGACAGGCGCCTACGAGCAGTACTTC	CASSRSPTGAYEQYF
TRBV28	TRBD1	.	TRBJ1-2	TGTGCCAGCAGTTCTGAGGGACAGGGAGTTCGCTACACCTTC	CASSSEGQGVRYTF
TRBV6-5	TRBD2	.	TRBJ2-1	TGTGCCAGCAGTCATAGCGGGGACTCCTACAATGAGCAGTTCTTC	CASSHSGDSYNEQFF
TRBV7-2	.	few	TRBJ1-2	TGTGCCAGCAGCCTGGGATCTCTGAGGGTCTATGGCTACACCTTC	CASSLGSLRVYGYTF
TRBV18	.	.	TRBJ1-1	TGTGCCAGCTCACCAGCCAGGGGCGACACTGAAGCTTTCTTT	CASSPARGDTEAFF
TRBV10-3	.	.	TRBJ2-1	TGTGCCATCAGGGACAGTTACAATGAGCAGTTCTTC	CAIRDSYNEQFF
TRBV28	.	.	TRBJ1-2	TGTGCCAGCAGTTCTTCCAGTGGCTACACCTTC	CASSSSSGYTF
TRBV27	.	.	TRBJ2-5	TGTGCCAGCAGCTCTCTCGGAGAGACCCAGTACTTC	CASSSLGETQYF
TRBV19	.	.	TRBJ1-6	TGTGCCAGTAGTCCCCAGGGTGAAGGAAATTCACCCCTCCACTTT	CASSPQGEGNSPLHF
TRBV7-8	.	.	TRBJ1-1	TGTGCCAGCAGCCCCGCGGGTCGACCTGAAGCTTTCTTT	CASSPAGRPEAFF
TRBV2	.	.	TRBJ1-5	TGTGCCAGCAGTGAATCGGGTCAGCCCCAGCATTTT	CASSESGQPQHF
TRBV15	TRBD1	.	TRBJ1-5	TGTGCCACCAGCAGAGATAGTAATACAGGGGAGGCTAATCAGCCCCAGCATTTT	CATSRDSNTGEANQPQHF
TRBV15	TRBD1	.	TRBJ1-6	TGTGCCACCAGCAGAGAACGGGACAGGGGTTATTCACCCCTCCACTTT	CATSRERDRGYSPLHF
TRBV13	TRBD1	.	TRBJ1-6	TGTGCCAGCAGCCTTATCGGGACAGGGGGCAATTCACCCCTCCACTTT	CASSLIGTGGNSPLHF
TRBV19	.	.	TRBJ2-7	TGTGCCAGTAGTATAGACCGGAGGGCGGAGCAGTACTTC	CASSIDRRAEQYF
TRBV3-1/TRBV3-2	.	.	TRBJ1-6	TGTGCCAGCAGCGCGAAAACCCTTGGATCGGGTTCACCCCTCCACTTT	CASSAKTLGSGSPLHF
TRBV5-1	TRBD1	.	TRBJ1-4	TGCGCCAGCACCCCTGGGGGGACAGCGAGTGAAAAACTGTTTTTT	CASTPGGTASEKLFF
TRBV13	TRBD1	.	TRBJ2-7	TGTGCCAGCAGCACAAGGACAGGGGGCTCAAACGAGCAGTACTTC	CASSTRTGGSNEQYF
TRBV25-1	TRBD1	.	TRBJ1-2	TGTGCCAGCAGTGATCAGGGGGCTCGAGGATATGGCTACACCTTC	CASSDQGARGYGYTF
TRBV12-3/TRBV12-4	.	.	TRBJ2-5	TGTGCCAGCAGTTTATGGGACAAAGAGACCCAGTACTTC	CASSLWDKETQYF
TRBV6-1	TRBD1	once	TRBJ1-2	TGTGCCAGCAGTGAATATTCCGGGACAGGGACGTATGGCTACACCTTC	CASSEYSGTGTYGYTF